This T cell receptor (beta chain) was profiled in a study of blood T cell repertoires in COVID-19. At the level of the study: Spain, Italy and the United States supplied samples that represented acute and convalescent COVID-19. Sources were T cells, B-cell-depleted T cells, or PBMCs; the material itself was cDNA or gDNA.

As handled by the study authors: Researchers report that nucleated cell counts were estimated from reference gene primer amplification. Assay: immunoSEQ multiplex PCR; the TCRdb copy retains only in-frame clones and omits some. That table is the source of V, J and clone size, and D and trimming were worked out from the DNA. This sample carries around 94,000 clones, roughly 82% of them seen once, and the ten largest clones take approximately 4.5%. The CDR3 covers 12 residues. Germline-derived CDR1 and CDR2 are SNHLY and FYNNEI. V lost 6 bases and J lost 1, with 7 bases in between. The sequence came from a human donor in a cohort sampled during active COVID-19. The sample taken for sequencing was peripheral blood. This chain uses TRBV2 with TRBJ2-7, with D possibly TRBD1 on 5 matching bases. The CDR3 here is CASSRESYEQYF. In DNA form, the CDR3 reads TGTGCCAGCAGCAGGGAATCCTACGAGCAGTACTTC.